Presented here are 23 T cell receptor beta chains from one specimen sequenced in a study of T cells in Graves' hyperthyroidism and ophthalmopathy. Authors of the study amplified TCR beta CDR3 regions from RNA transcripts. The HTBI primer set served for first-round RT-PCR of the TCR CDR3. Each CDR3 protein gets one entry after TCRdb re-called the multiplex PCR reads with MiXCR. The sample shows around 620,000 distinct CDR3 sequences, more than 45% of them seen only once. Sequencing was done on a sample of peripheral blood or thyroid tissue (not recorded which). The source of these receptors is an adult woman with Graves' disease, either hyperthyroidism or ophthalmopathy (not recorded which).

The chain recombines TRBV7-9 with TRBJ1-4; TRBD1 matches at 8 bases. The V gene end was trimmed by 5 bases and the J gene end by 10 bases; junction bases not matched to a gene: 12. CDR3 size: 15 residues. From germline, CDR1 is SEHNR and CDR2 FQNEAQ (reference sequence). The CDR3 DNA reads as TGTGCCAGCAGCCCGACAACGACAGGGGTTGGAAAACTGTTTTTT. Its protein is CASSPTTTGVGKLFF.

The rearrangement uses TRBV29-1 and TRBJ1-1; 8 bases match TRBD1. The CDR3 is 11 residues long. Germline CDR1 SQVTM, CDR2 ANQGSEA. The CDR3 is CGGDRTTEAFF. CDR3 bases: TGCGGGGGGGACAGGACAACTGAAGCTTTCTTT.

V is TRBV28 and J is TRBJ1-2; 8 positions agree with TRBD1. Germline V gene sequence: CDR1 MDHEN, CDR2 SYDVKM. The CDR3 contains 16 residues. Trimming removed 5 bases from V and 1 base from J; junction bases left unmatched: 9. The CDR3 spells CASSLYGQGGNYGYTF. The CDR3 region has the DNA TGTGCCAGCAGTCTATACGGACAGGGTGGTAACTATGGCTACACCTTC.

The V gene is TRBV28, the J gene TRBJ1-1, with a possible D match to TRBD1 (5 bases). The V gene lost 4 bases and the J gene lost 7 bases, with 19 bases spanning the gap. The germline V gene encodes CDR1 MDHEN and CDR2 SYDVKM. The CDR3 length is 15 residues. The CDR3 region has the DNA TGTGCCAGCAGTTCCCCGAAAATTGGACATAATGAAGCTTTCTTT. It codes for CASSSPKIGHNEAFF.

The rearrangement uses TRBV30 and TRBJ1-5, with D unclear. Germline-derived CDR1 and CDR2 are GTSNPN and SVGIG (reference sequence). The CDR3 totals 14 residues. V lost 0 bases and J lost 7, with 13 bases in between. The DNA of the CDR3 is TGTGCCTGGAGTGTCCTACGGGGAGGACAGCCCCAGCATTTT. Translated, it gives CAWSVLRGGQPQHF.

The sample holds a few counts of this clonotype. The chain couples TRBV12-3 or TRBV12-4 to TRBJ1-6; D may be TRBD1 (5 bases). V was shortened by 5 bases and J by 9 bases, with 17 bases between the two germline ends. The CDR3 length is 15 residues. CDR3: CASSDQGQLGSPLHF. CDR3 DNA: TGTGCCAGCAGTGATCAGGGTCAGCTGGGTTCACCCCTCCACTTT.

Ten or more counts support this clonotype. The rearrangement links TRBV11-3 to TRBJ2-5, with 7 bases identical to TRBD1. V lost 4 bases to trimming and J lost 1 base; unmatched junction nucleotides: 6. From germline, CDR1 is SGHNT and CDR2 YENEEA. This CDR3 region has 15 residues. The CDR3 nucleotides read TGTGCCAGCAGCTACGGCAGGGGGATCCAAGAGACCCAGTACTTC. The encoded protein is CASSYGRGIQETQYF.

In its sample, this clonotype was seen many times. V usage is TRBV9 and J usage is TRBJ1-4; 8 bases fit TRBD1. Germline CDR1 and CDR2: SGDLS and YYNGEE. Trimming took 3 bases from V and 5 from J; bases not matched to a gene: 6. The CDR3 sequence is 15 residues long. In DNA, the CDR3 is TGTGCCAGCAGCGCCACAGGGGGATCAAATGAAAAACTGTTTTTT. Translation: CASSATGGSNEKLFF. The entire variable domain, with the rest obtained from reference TRBV9 and TRBJ1-4, is as follows: DSGVTQTPKHLITATGQRVTLRCSPRSGDLSVYWYQQSLDQGLQFLIQYYNGEERAKGNILERFSAQQFPDLHSELNLSSLELGDSALYFCASSATGGSNEKLFFGSGTQLSVL.

This clonotype is a singleton in its sample. The rearrangement uses TRBV25-1 and TRBJ1-1; D unresolved. This CDR3 contains 12 residues. CDR1 is MGHDK and CDR2 is SYGVNS in the germline V gene. Trimming stripped 4 bases from V and 3 bases from J, with 6 bases between. The DNA for the CDR3 is TGTGCCAGCAGTGTCCGGGACACTGAAGCTTTCTTT. Translation: CASSVRDTEAFF.

This clonotype was seen repeatedly, ten times or more. This rearrangement joins TRBV2 to TRBJ1-1; perhaps TRBD1 as D (5 bases). This CDR3 is built from 14 residues. Deletions cut 3 bases from V and 5 bases from J, with 13 bases between. Germline V gene sequence: CDR1 SNHLY, CDR2 FYNNEI. The CDR3 here is CASSDRSGTTEAFF. The CDR3 DNA follows: TGTGCCAGCAGTGATAGGTCGGGGACGACTGAAGCTTTCTTT.

This clonotype has a count of ten or more. The J gene is TRBJ1-1, the V gene TRBV11-2; weak D call: TRBD1 (6 bases). Trimming left V 5 bases short and J 0 bases short, with 16 bases between. From germline, CDR1 is SGHAT and CDR2 FQNNGV. The CDR3 extends over 16 amino acids. CDR3 sequence reads: CASSPGVRNMNTEAFF. In DNA, the CDR3 is TGTGCCAGCAGCCCAGGGGTACGTAACATGAACACTGAAGCTTTCTTT.

This clonotype was counted at least ten times. The chain has TRBV15 and TRBJ1-4; no clear D. V dropped 1 base and J dropped 6 bases, with 12 bases sitting between them. CDR3 length equals 15 residues. CDR1 is LNHNV, CDR2 YYDKDF, per germline (reference sequence). CDR3 coding DNA: TGTGCCACCAGCAGAGTGGGCGGGGTAGATGAAAAACTGTTTTTT. This translates into CATSRVGGVDEKLFF.

At least ten counts were recorded for this clonotype. The rearrangement uses TRBV9 and TRBJ1-5; D call uncertain. Germline V CDR1 and CDR2: SGDLS, YYNGEE. This CDR3 contains 14 residues. Trimming removed 0 bases at V and 6 bases at J, with 10 bases between. Here the CDR3 reads CASSVARSGQPQHF. The CDR3 DNA is TGTGCCAGCAGCGTAGCCAGGTCGGGTCAGCCCCAGCATTTT.

This chain joins TRBV29-1 and TRBJ2-2; D gene ambiguous. The CDR3 spans 14 residues. CDR1 is SQVTM and CDR2 is ANQGSEA in the germline V gene. The germline V and J ends were trimmed by 5 bases and 2 bases, with 12 bases remaining between them. The CDR3 region is CSVPRDGNTGELFF. The CDR3 nucleotides read TGCAGCGTTCCACGAGACGGTAACACCGGGGAGCTGTTTTTT.

This clonotype came up many times. The chain uses TRBV7-8 and TRBJ2-2; possible D gene TRBD1, 6 bases. V gave up 4 bases and J gave up 5 bases, with 14 bases separating them. This CDR3 region has 15 residues. Germline V gene lookup returns CDR1 SGHVS and CDR2 FQNEAQ. This CDR3 is CASSSKRQATGELFF. The CDR3 nucleotides are TGTGCCAGCAGCTCGAAAAGACAGGCAACCGGGGAGCTGTTTTTT. The complete variable domain, with remaining parts taken from reference TRBV7-8 and TRBJ2-2, reads GAGVSQSPRYKVAKRGQDVALRCDPISGHVSLFWYQQALGQGPEFLTYFQNEAQLDKSGLPSDRFFAERPEGSVSTLKIQRTQQEDSAVYLCASSSKRQATGELFFGEGSRLTVL.

The rearrangement links TRBV7-6 to TRBJ1-1; the D is unclear. CDR1 and CDR2 (germline): SGHVS, FNYEAQ. V shed 1 base and J shed 0 bases, with 12 bases lying between them. The CDR3 sequence is 16 residues long. The CDR3 protein is CASSLDVPGVNTEAFF. CDR3 coding DNA: TGTGCCAGCAGCTTAGATGTTCCAGGTGTGAACACTGAAGCTTTCTTT.

This chain joins TRBV12-3 or TRBV12-4 and TRBJ1-3; D call uncertain. V was trimmed by 5 bases and J by 4 bases, leaving 9 bases between them. The CDR3 loop spans 13 amino acids. The CDR3 bases are TGTGCCAGCAGTCCCGGACTGGGAAACACCATATATTTT. This sequence encodes CASSPGLGNTIYF.

This clonotype was picked up many times. CDR3 sequence (DNA): TGTGCCAGCAGCCCCCTCCTTGGGGGAGGGCCTTACGAGCAGTACTTC. Translating it yields CASSPLLGGGPYEQYF. This chain uses TRBV7-2 with TRBJ2-7, with 7 nucleotides matching TRBD2. The CDR3 length is 16 residues. CDR1 and CDR2 (germline): SGHTA, FQGNSA. V was pared by 5 bases and J by 4 bases, with 14 bases of the junction left unmatched.

This clonotype has a handful of counts. The chain combines TRBV7-2 with TRBJ1-2; D perhaps matches TRBD1 (6 bases). The CDR3 totals 12 residues. Looked up from germline, CDR1 is SGHTA and CDR2 is FQGNSA. Trimming removed 5 bases at V and 12 bases at J, with 16 bases between. CDR3 protein: CASSRGGDGNTF. The CDR3 DNA reads as TGTGCCAGCAGCCGAGGGGGAGATGGAAACACCTTC.

This clonotype occurred many times. The J gene is TRBJ2-7, the V gene TRBV20-1; D gene ambiguous. Germline assignment: CDR1 DFQATT and CDR2 SNEGSKA (reference sequence). The CDR3 totals 14 residues. Trimming took 0 bases from V and 2 from J, leaving 11 bases between them. This CDR3 reads CSARDHYPPYEQYF. Written as DNA, the CDR3 is TGCAGTGCTAGAGATCACTATCCTCCCTACGAGCAGTACTTC.

The CDR3 nucleotides are TGTGCCATCGGCACCCGGGATTCTAACTATGGCTACACCTTC. Amino acid sequence: CAIGTRDSNYGYTF. The chain uses TRBV10-3 and TRBJ1-2; D not certain. This CDR3 has 14 residues. V was clipped by 8 bases and J by 0 bases, with 13 bases between them. The V gene's germline CDR1 is ENHRY and CDR2 SYGVKD.

The chain carries TRBV20-1 and TRBJ1-6; TRBD1 agrees at 7 bases. This CDR3 is 17 amino acids long. The J segment lost 4 bases and the V segment lost 0 bases, leaving 9 bases of the junction unmatched. Germline values: CDR1 DFQATT, CDR2 SNEGSKA (reference sequence). The CDR3 region has the DNA TGCAGTGCTAGAGATCGACGTGAGGGACAGTATAATTCACCCCTCCACTTT. This sequence encodes CSARDRREGQYNSPLHF.

The rearrangement joins TRBV25-1 to TRBJ1-5, with 7 positions matching TRBD1. This CDR3 is 15 amino acids long. Germline V lookup: CDR1 MGHDK, CDR2 SYGVNS. Losses at the gene ends were 4 bases for V and 0 bases for J; bases not matched to a gene: 3. CDR3 DNA sequence: TGTGCCAGCAGTGCGAGGGACAGTAGCAATCAGCCCCAGCATTTT. This translates into CASSARDSSNQPQHF. Combining the CDR3 with reference TRBV25-1 and TRBJ1-5 gives the whole variable domain EADIYQTPRYLVIGTGKKITLECSQTMGHDKMYWYQQDPGMELHLIHYSYGVNSTEKGDLSSESTVSRIRTEHFPLTLESARPSHTSQYLCASSARDSSNQPQHFGDGTRLSIL.